The entry below gives a single T cell receptor beta chain sequence along with its context. Its target is not known. TCRdb called the reads again in MiXCR, with one record for every CDR3 protein. This table holds around 900,000 distinct CDR3 sequences, around 32% found once. This sample is drawn from a study of T cell repertoires in cytomegalovirus infection. Study details: Recently identified HLA-C-restricted CMV epitopes were used, and well-studied HLA-B-restricted CMV epitopes were used as well.

Notes on the study in general: Across the ex vivo response, the dominant clonotypes were HLA-C-restricted CMV-specific TCR beta clonotypes.

V was trimmed by 2 bases and J by 6 bases, leaving 7 bases between them. Looked up from germline, CDR1 is LNHDA and CDR2 is SQIVND (reference sequence). The CDR3 contains 13 residues. Material: cultured CD8+ T cells from PBMCs, obtained from culture after CMV antigen stimulation. The receptor was isolated from a human donor in good health (CMV status not recorded). Some clones in this sample may be carry-over from other donors' samples. V gene TRBV19 combines with J gene TRBJ1-4; D unclear. The CDR3 here is CASSINGHEKLFF. The CDR3 DNA is TGTGCCAGTAGTATAAACGGGCATGAAAAACTGTTTTTT.